The 7 T cell receptor beta chains in this list originate from one sample, sequenced in a study of blood T cell repertoires in COVID-19. Produced via immunoSEQ multiplex PCR; TCRdb's table is partial and in-frame only. The sample contains 150,000 to 200,000 clones, approximately 84% of which appear only once. Specimen: peripheral blood. These receptors all come from a human donor with acute or convalescent COVID-19. The donor label of this sample is uncertain.

The chain recombines TRBV30 with TRBJ2-7; TRBD2 matches 7 bases. The CDR3 has 15 amino acids. Trimming removed 3 bases from V and 0 bases from J; junction bases left unmatched: 8. Germline loops: CDR1 GTSNPN, CDR2 SVGIG (reference sequence). DNA for the CDR3: TGTGCCTGGAGCCCAGCTAGCGGCTTCTCCTACGAGCAGTACTTC. The encoded protein is CAWSPASGFSYEQYF.

The rearrangement links TRBV7-2 to TRBJ1-1, with 7 bases fitting TRBD1. CDR3 length equals 14 residues. From germline, CDR1 is SGHTA and CDR2 FQGNSA. V gave up 5 bases and J gave up 4 bases; unmatched junction bases: 7. CDR3 nucleotides: TGTGCCAGCAGCCCCCGGACAGGACCCACTGAAGCTTTCTTT. Protein sequence: CASSPRTGPTEAFF.

This clone occurred once. V is TRBV7-2 and J is TRBJ2-3, with 9 bases identical to TRBD2. After removal of 5 bases from V and 2 bases from J, the junction contained 2 bases not matched to a gene. CDR1 and CDR2 (germline): SGHTA, FQGNSA. This CDR3 has 14 residues. CDR3: CASSLGLATDTQYF. The CDR3 coding sequence is TGTGCCAGCAGCCTGGGACTAGCCACAGATACGCAGTATTTT.

CDR3 in amino acids: CASSLRGSANYGYTF. Written as DNA, the CDR3 is TGCGCCAGCAGCTTGAGGGGCTCAGCAAACTATGGCTACACCTTC. The V gene is TRBV5-1, the J gene TRBJ1-2; a possible D gene is TRBD1 (5 bases). The CDR3 consists of 15 residues. Germline values: CDR1 SGHRS, CDR2 YFSETQ. Trimming shortened V by 1 base and J by 2 bases, and 12 bases separated the two germline ends. Full variable domain (rest looked up from reference TRBV5-1 and TRBJ1-2): KAGVTQTPRYLIKTRGQQVTLSCSPISGHRSVSWYQQTPGQGLQFLFEYFSETQRNKGNFPGRFSGRQFSNSRSEMNVSTLELGDSALYLCASSLRGSANYGYTFGSGTRLTVV.

This clone appeared once. The rearrangement joins TRBV21-1 to TRBJ2-3; the table assigns TRBD1, which was not confirmed against the DNA. TRBV21-1 is flagged as a pseudogene. The CDR3 is 14 residues long. The CDR3 region is CASPDRASTDTQYF. The CDR3 region has the DNA TGTGCCAGCCCCGACAGGGCTAGCACAGATACGCAGTATTTT.

This clone was seen a single time. CDR3 sequence reads: CASSATQTGLGLYGYTF. The DNA for the CDR3 is TGTGCCAGCAGCGCCACCCAGACAGGGCTTGGCCTTTATGGCTACACCTTC. V and J are TRBV5-6 and TRBJ1-2, with 7 bases identical to TRBD1. The germline V gene has CDR1 SGHDT and CDR2 YYEEEE. The CDR3 consists of 17 residues. V dropped 4 bases and J dropped 5; count of bases not matched to a gene: 17.

The chain employs TRBV7-2 and TRBJ2-1; 9 bases fit TRBD2. CDR1 is SGHTA and CDR2 is FQGNSA in the germline V gene. The length of the CDR3 is 15 residues. V dropped 5 bases and J dropped 1; count of bases not matched to a gene: 3. The CDR3 region has the DNA TGTGCCAGCAGCCGCACTAGCGGGTCCTACAATGAGCAGTTCTTC. As protein: CASSRTSGSYNEQFF.